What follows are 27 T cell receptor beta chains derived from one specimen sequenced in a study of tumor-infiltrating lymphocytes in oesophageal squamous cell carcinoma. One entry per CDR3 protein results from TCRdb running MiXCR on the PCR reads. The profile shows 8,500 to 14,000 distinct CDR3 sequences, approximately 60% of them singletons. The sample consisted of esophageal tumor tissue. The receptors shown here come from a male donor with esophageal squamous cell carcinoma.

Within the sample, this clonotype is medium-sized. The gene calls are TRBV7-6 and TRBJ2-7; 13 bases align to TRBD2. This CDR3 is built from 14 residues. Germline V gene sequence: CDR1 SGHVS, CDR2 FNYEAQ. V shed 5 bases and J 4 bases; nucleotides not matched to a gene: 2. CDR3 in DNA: TGTGCCAGCAGCCGGACTAGCGGGAGTTACGAGCAGTACTTC. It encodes CASSRTSGSYEQYF.

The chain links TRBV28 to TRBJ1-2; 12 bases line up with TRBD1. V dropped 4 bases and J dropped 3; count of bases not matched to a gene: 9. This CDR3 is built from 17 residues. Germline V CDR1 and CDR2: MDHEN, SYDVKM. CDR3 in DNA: TGTGCCAGCAGTTCAGCCGGGACAGGGGGCTCCTACTATGGCTACACCTTC. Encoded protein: CASSSAGTGGSYYGYTF.

The CDR3 DNA reads as TGTGCCAGCAGCTTAAAAAGGGTCTACAATGAGCAGTTCTTC. The encoded protein is CASSLKRVYNEQFF. The chain combines TRBV5-5 with TRBJ2-1; the D is unclear. The CDR3 runs 14 residues. Trimming removed 2 bases from V and 3 bases from J, with 9 bases in between. Germline CDR1 is SGHKS and CDR2 is YYEKEE (reference sequence).

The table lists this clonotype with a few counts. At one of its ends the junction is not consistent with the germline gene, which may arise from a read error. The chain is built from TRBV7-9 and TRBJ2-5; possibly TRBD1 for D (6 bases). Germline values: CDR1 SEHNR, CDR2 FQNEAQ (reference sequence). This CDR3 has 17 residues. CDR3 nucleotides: TGTGCCAGCAGCTTCCAGGGGACCGGGAACAGTAATTCACCCCTCCACTTC. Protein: CASSFQGTGNSNSPLHF.

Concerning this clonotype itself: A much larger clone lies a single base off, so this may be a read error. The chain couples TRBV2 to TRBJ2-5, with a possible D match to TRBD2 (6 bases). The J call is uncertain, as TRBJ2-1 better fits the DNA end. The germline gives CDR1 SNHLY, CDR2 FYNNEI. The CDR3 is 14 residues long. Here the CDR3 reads CAGTFGGKLNEQFF. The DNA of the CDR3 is TGTGCCGGCACCTTTGGGGGGAAACTCAATGAGCAGTTCTTC.

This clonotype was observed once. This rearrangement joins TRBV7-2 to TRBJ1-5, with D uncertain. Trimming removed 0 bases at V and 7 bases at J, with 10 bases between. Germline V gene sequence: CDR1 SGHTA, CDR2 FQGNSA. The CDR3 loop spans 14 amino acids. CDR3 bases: TGTGCCAGCAGCTTAGCGCCACATAACCAGCCCCAGCATTTT. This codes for CASSLAPHNQPQHF.

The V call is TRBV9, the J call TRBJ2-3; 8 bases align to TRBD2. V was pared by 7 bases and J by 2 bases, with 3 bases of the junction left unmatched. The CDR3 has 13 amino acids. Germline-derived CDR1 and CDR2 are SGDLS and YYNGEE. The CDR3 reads CASGTRLTDTQYF. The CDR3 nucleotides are TGTGCCAGCGGGACTAGGCTCACAGATACGCAGTATTTT.

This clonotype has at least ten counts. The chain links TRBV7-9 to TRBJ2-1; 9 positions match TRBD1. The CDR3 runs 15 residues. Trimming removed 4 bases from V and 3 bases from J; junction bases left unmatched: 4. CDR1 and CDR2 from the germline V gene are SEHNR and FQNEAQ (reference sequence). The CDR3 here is CASSSGTGIYNEQFF. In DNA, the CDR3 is TGTGCCAGCAGCTCTGGGACAGGGATCTACAATGAGCAGTTCTTC.

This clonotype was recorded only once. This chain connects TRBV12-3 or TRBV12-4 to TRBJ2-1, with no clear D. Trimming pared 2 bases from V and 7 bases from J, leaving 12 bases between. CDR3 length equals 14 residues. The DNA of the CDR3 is TGTGCCAGCAGTTTATGGGGAAACTGGAATGAGCAGTTCTTC. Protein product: CASSLWGNWNEQFF.

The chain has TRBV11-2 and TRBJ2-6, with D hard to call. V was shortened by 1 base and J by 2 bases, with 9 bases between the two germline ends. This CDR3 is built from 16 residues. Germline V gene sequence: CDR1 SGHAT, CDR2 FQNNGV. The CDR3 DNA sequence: TGTGCCAGCAGCTTAGCAGTGGTAACTGGGGCCAACGTCCTGACTTTC. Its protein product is CASSLAVVTGANVLTF.

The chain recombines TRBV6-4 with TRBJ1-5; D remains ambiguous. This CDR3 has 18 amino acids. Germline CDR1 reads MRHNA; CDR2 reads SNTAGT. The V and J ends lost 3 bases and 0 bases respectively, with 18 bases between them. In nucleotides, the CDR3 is TGTGCCAGCAGTGAAGGTATAAGGGTCCCCTATAGCAATCAGCCCCAGCATTTT. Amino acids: CASSEGIRVPYSNQPQHF.

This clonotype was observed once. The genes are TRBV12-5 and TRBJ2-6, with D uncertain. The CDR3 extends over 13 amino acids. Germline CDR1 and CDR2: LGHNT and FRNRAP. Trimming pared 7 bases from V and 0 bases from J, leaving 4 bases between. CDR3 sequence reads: CASAPSGANVLTF. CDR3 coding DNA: TGTGCTAGTGCCCCCTCTGGGGCCAACGTCCTGACTTTC.

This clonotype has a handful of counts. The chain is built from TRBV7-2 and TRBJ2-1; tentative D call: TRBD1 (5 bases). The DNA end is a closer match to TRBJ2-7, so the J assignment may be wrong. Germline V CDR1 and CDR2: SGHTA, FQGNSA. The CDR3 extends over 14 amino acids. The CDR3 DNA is TGTGCCAGCAGCTCGAAGGCAGGGTCCTACGAGCAGTACTTC. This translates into CASSSKAGSYEQYF.

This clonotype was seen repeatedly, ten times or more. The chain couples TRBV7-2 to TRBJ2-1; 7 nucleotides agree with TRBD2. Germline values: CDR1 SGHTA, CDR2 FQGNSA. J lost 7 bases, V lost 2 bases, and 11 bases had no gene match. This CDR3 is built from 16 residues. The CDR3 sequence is CASSLPRVVGGNEQFF. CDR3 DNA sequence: TGTGCCAGCAGCTTACCGCGAGTGGTGGGGGGGAATGAGCAGTTCTTC.

This CDR3 reads CASSSGVSHEQFF. The CDR3 DNA sequence: TGTGCCAGCAGCTCGGGGGTTTCCCATGAGCAGTTCTTC. The chain recombines TRBV7-2 with TRBJ2-1; D possibly corresponds to TRBD2 (6 bases). The CDR3 is made up of 13 amino acids. The V gene's germline CDR1 is SGHTA and CDR2 FQGNSA. The V end was cut by 4 bases, the J end by 8 bases, with 12 bases between.

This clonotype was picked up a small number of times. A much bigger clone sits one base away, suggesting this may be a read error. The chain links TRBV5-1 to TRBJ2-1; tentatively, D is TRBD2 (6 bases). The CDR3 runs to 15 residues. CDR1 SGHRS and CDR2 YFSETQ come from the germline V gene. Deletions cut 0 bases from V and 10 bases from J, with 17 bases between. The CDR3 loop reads CASSLAGHHAGEQFF. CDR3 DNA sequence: TGCGCCAGCAGCTTGGCCGGGCATCATGCGGGGGAGCAGTTCTTC.

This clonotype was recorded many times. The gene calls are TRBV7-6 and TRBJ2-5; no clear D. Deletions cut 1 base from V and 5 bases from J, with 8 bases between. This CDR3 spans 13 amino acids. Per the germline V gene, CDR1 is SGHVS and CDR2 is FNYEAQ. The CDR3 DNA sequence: TGTGCCAGCAGCTTAGTAAGCTGGGAGACCCAGTACTTC. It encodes CASSLVSWETQYF.

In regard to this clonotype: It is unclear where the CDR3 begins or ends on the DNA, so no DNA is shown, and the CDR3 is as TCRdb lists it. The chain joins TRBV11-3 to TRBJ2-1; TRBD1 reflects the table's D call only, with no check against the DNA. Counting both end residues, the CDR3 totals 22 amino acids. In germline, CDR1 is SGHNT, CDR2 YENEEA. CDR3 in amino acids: CASSFDGGTQYFGPGTLGIQYF.

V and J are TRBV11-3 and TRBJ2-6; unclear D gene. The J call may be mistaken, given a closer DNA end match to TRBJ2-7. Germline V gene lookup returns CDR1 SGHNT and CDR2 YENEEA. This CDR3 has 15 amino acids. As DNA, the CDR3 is TGTGCCAGCAGCTTACAGCGCAGTAAAGGCGATGAGCAGTACTTC. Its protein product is CASSLQRSKGDEQYF.

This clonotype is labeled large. CDR3 nucleotides: TGTGCCAGCAGCCACCGGGACACCCTCGCCGAGCAGTACTTC. Amino acid sequence: CASSHRDTLAEQYF. V is TRBV7-9 and J is TRBJ2-7; possible D gene TRBD1, 6 bases. The CDR3 totals 14 residues. Trimming took 5 bases from V and 6 from J, leaving 17 bases between them. Germline CDR1 SEHNR, CDR2 FQNEAQ (reference sequence).

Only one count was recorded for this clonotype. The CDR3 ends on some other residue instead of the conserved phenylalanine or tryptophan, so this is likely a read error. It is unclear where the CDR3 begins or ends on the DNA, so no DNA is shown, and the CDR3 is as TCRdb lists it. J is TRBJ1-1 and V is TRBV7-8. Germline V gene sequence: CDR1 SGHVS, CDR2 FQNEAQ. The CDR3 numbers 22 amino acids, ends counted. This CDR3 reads CASSQRGTSGRAGPTMSSSSAP.

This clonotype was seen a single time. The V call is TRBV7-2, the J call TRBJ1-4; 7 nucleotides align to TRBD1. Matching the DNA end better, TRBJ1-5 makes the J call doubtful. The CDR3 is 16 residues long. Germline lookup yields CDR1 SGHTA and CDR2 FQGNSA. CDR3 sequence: CASSPNQGGNNQPQHF. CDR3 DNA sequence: TGTGCCAGCAGCCCTAACCAGGGGGGTAACAATCAGCCCCAGCATTTT.

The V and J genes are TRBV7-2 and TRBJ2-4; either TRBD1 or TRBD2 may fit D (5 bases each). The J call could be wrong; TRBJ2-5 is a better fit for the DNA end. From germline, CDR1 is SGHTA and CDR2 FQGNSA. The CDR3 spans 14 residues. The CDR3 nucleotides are TGTGCCAGCAGCTTCCGGGACCGCCAAGAGACCCAGTACTTC. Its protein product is CASSFRDRQETQYF.

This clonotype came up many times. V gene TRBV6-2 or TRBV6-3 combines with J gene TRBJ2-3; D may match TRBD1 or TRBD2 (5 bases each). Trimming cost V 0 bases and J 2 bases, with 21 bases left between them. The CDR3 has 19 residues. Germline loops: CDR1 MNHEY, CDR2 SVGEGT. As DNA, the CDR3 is TGTGCCAGCAGTTACTCGATAGGGGCCCTGGAGCGGCCCACAGATACGCAGTATTTT. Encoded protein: CASSYSIGALERPTDTQYF.

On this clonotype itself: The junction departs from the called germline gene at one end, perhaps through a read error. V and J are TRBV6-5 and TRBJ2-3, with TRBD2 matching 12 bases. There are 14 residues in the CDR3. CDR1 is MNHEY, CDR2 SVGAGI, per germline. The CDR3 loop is CASESSGGANTQYF. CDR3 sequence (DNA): TGCGCCAGCGAGTCTAGCGGGGGGGCTAATACGCAGTATTTT.

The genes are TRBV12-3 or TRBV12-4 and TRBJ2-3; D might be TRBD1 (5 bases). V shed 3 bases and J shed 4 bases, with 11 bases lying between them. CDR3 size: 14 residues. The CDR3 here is CASSFQGAADTQYF. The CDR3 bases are TGTGCCAGCAGTTTCCAGGGTGCGGCAGATACGCAGTATTTT.

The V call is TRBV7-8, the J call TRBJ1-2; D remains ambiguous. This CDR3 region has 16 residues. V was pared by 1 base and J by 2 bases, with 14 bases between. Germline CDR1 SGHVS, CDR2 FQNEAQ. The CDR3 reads CASSLGLHTGNYGYTF. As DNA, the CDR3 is TGTGCCAGCAGCTTAGGTCTGCATACGGGGAACTATGGCTACACCTTC.